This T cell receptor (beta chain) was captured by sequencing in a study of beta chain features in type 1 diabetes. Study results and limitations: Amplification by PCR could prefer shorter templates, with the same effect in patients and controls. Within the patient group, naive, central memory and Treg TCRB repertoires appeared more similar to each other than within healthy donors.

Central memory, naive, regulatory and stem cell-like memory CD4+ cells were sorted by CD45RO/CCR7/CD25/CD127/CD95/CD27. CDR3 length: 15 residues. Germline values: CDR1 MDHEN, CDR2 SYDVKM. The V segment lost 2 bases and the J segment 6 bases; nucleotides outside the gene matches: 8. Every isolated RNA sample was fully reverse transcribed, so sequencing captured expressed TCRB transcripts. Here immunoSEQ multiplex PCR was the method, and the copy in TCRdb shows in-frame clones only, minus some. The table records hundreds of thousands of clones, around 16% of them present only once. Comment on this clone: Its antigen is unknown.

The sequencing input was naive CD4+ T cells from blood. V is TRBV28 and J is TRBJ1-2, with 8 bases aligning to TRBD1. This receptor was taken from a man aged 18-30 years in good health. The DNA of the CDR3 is TGTGCCAGCAGTTTACAGGGGGCGCGAGGAGATGGCTACACCTTC. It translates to CASSLQGARGDGYTF.